The rows below give T cell receptor beta chains drawn from one sample of a study of T-cell reconstitution after alpha-beta-depleted transplantation in children. MiXCR was run by TCRdb on the PCR reads, yielding one entry per CDR3 protein. Of over 200,000 distinct CDR3 sequences listed, 11% were seen once; the top ten hold about 28%. Sequenced material: PBMCs, taken before TCRalphabeta/CD19-depleted stem cell transplant. Every receptor here comes from a child younger than two with acute myeloid leukemia, due to receive a stem cell transplant. The CDR3 runs from the conserved cysteine through the conserved F or W. A D gene is named only where the DNA matches it firmly. Rows may omit the clone size; those that give it use once, few, many or a size class.

j_gene,d_gene,abundance,v_gene,CDR3aa,CDR3nt
TRBJ2-2,.,many,TRBV18,CASSPDASNTGELFF,TGTGCCAGCTCTCCCGACGCGTCAAACACCGGGGAGCTGTTTTTT
TRBJ2-3,.,many,TRBV4-2,CASSQDPFTSSTDTQYF,TGTGCCAGCAGCCAAGATCCCTTTACCTCTAGCACAGATACGCAGTATTTT
TRBJ2-3,.,many,TRBV14,CASGSFTDTQYF,TGTGCCAGCGGGTCGTTCACAGATACGCAGTATTTT
TRBJ1-5,.,many,TRBV6-4,CASSDGLGQPQHF,TGTGCCAGCAGTGACGGGCTGGGACAGCCCCAGCATTTT
TRBJ1-5,.,many,TRBV7-9,CASSSNTGPQHF,TGTGCCAGCAGCTCAAATACGGGGCCCCAGCATTTT
TRBJ2-1,TRBD2,few,TRBV19,CASSSRTSGGHNEQFF,TGTGCCAGTAGTTCCAGGACTAGCGGGGGCCACAATGAGCAGTTCTTC
TRBJ1-1,.,.,TRBV12-3/TRBV12-4,CASSAGHQNTEAFF,TGTGCCAGCAGTGCGGGACACCAGAACACTGAAGCTTTCTTT
TRBJ1-1,TRBD1,many,TRBV28,CASSLSGGARNTEAFF,TGTGCCAGCAGTTTGTCAGGGGGCGCGAGGAACACTGAAGCTTTCTTT
TRBJ1-3,.,once,TRBV5-1,CASSLTDWGAGNTIYF,TGCGCCAGCAGCTTGACTGATTGGGGAGCTGGAAACACCATATATTTT
TRBJ1-5,.,few,TRBV12-3/TRBV12-4,CASSLFDWPQHF,TGTGCCAGCAGTCTCTTTGACTGGCCCCAGCATTTT
TRBJ2-1,TRBD1,many,TRBV29-1,CSVPGQGDNEQFF,TGCAGCGTTCCGGGACAGGGTGACAATGAGCAGTTCTTC
TRBJ1-1,TRBD1,many,TRBV20-1,CSARDLGTGEGNTEAFF,TGCAGTGCTAGAGATCTAGGGACAGGGGAGGGGAACACTGAAGCTTTCTTT
TRBJ1-2,.,many,TRBV20-1,CSTTPVLGTSYGYTF,TGCAGTACGACACCGGTTCTCGGGACATCTTATGGCTACACCTTC
TRBJ2-1,TRBD2,many,TRBV12-3/TRBV12-4,CASCSSGSSYNEQFF,TGTGCCAGCTGTTCTAGCGGGAGCTCCTACAATGAGCAGTTCTTC
TRBJ1-2,TRBD1,many,TRBV4-2,CASSHVVPGQGKNGYTF,TGTGCCAGCAGCCATGTAGTACCGGGACAGGGGAAAAACGGCTACACCTTC
TRBJ2-7,.,few,TRBV7-6,CASSSGWGAEYEQYF,TGTGCCAGCAGCTCCGGTTGGGGAGCGGAGTACGAGCAGTACTTC
TRBJ1-2,TRBD1,many,TRBV10-3,CAIRGQAVNYGYTF,TGTGCCATCAGGGGACAGGCAGTTAACTATGGCTACACCTTC
TRBJ2-2,.,.,TRBV20-1,CSVLAPGGRIDGALFF,TGCAGTGTTCTCGCCCCCGGGGGGCGGATCGACGGGGCGCTGTTTTTT
TRBJ2-7,.,many,TRBV28,CASRVSSYEQYF,TGTGCCAGCAGAGTTAGCTCCTACGAGCAGTACTTC
TRBJ2-4,TRBD2,.,TRBV29-1,CSVSGTSGRVIQYF,TGCAGCGTGTCCGGGACTAGCGGGAGAGTGATTCAGTACTTC
TRBJ1-1,.,many,TRBV11-2,CASSSKRYSGTTNTEAFF,TGTGCCAGCAGCTCTAAGAGGTACAGTGGGACCACGAACACTGAAGCTTTCTTT
TRBJ2-3,TRBD2,many,TRBV20-1,CSAREVGRESTDTQYF,TGCAGTGCTAGAGAAGTCGGGAGGGAATCCACAGATACGCAGTATTTT
TRBJ1-1,.,many,TRBV11-2,CASSRNGVGGTEAFF,TGTGCCAGCAGCCGAAACGGAGTGGGCGGCACTGAAGCTTTCTTT
TRBJ1-4,.,few,TRBV13,CASSLQGSGREKLFF,TGTGCCAGCAGCTTACAGGGTTCAGGGAGGGAAAAACTGTTTTTT
TRBJ2-1,.,many,TRBV6-2/TRBV6-3,CASSAPRSPSSYNEQFF,TGTGCCAGCAGTGCCCCCAGGAGCCCCAGCTCCTACAATGAGCAGTTCTTC
TRBJ2-7,TRBD1,.,TRBV12-3/TRBV12-4,CASSTSDRDSAYEQYF,TGTGCCAGCAGCACCTCCGACAGGGATAGTGCCTACGAGCAGTACTTC
TRBJ1-4,.,many,TRBV4-2,CASSQQGDRNEKLFF,TGTGCCAGCAGCCAGCAGGGAGATAGGAATGAAAAACTGTTTTTT
TRBJ1-4,.,.,TRBV7-9,CASSRDSNEKLFF,TGTGCCAGCAGCCGGGACTCCAATGAAAAACTGTTTTTT
TRBJ2-2,.,many,TRBV7-9,CASSLFGASDTGELFF,TGTGCCAGCAGCTTATTTGGGGCGTCGGACACCGGGGAGCTGTTTTTT
TRBJ2-4,.,many,TRBV21-1,CASSKDNSLIAKNIQYF,TGTGCCAGCAGCAAAGATAACAGCTTAATAGCCAAAAACATTCAGTACTTC
TRBJ2-7,TRBD2,few,TRBV29-1,CSVGHGGNFYEQYF,TGCAGCGTTGGTCACGGGGGGAATTTCTACGAGCAGTACTTC
TRBJ2-7,.,many,TRBV7-9,CASSQGLATYEQYF,TGTGCCAGCAGCCAGGGACTCGCCACCTACGAGCAGTACTTC
TRBJ2-1,.,many,TRBV3-1,CASSQDPHPGAYNEQFF,TGTGCCAGCAGCCAAGATCCCCACCCTGGTGCCTACAATGAGCAGTTCTTC
TRBJ2-5,TRBD2,.,TRBV2,CASSVGLAGAQETQYF,TGTGCCAGCAGTGTCGGGCTAGCGGGAGCACAAGAGACCCAGTACTTC
TRBJ2-1,TRBD2,many,TRBV11-2,CASSLGTSGLNEQFF,TGTGCCAGCAGCTTAGGGACTAGCGGGCTCAATGAGCAGTTCTTC
TRBJ2-7,.,many,TRBV11-2,CASSLLSRQYYEQYF,TGTGCCAGCAGCCTTCTCTCGCGGCAGTACTACGAGCAGTACTTC
TRBJ1-6,.,many,TRBV12-3/TRBV12-4,CASQTQGTNSPLHF,TGTGCCAGCCAAACGCAGGGGACGAATTCACCCCTCCACTTT
TRBJ2-2,TRBD1,few,TRBV28,CASSHDRGPPYINTGELFF,TGTGCCAGCAGTCACGACAGGGGGCCCCCTTATATTAACACCGGGGAGCTGTTTTTT
TRBJ1-2,.,many,TRBV20-1,CSAGRGIVNYTF,TGCAGTGCGGGGAGAGGGATAGTGAACTACACCTTC
TRBJ1-2,.,few,TRBV30,CAWSVRAPGRGYTF,TGTGCCTGGAGTGTACGCGCGCCCGGGCGGGGCTACACCTTC
TRBJ2-3,.,many,TRBV11-2,CASFSVRGADTQYF,TGTGCCAGCTTTTCCGTTCGAGGGGCAGATACGCAGTATTTT
TRBJ1-2,TRBD1,few,TRBV10-3,CAISRNRGPDYGYTF,TGTGCCATCAGCCGCAACAGGGGGCCGGACTATGGCTACACCTTC
TRBJ2-7,TRBD2,many,TRBV29-1,CSVSAGAPYSYEQYF,TGCAGCGTCTCTGCGGGAGCGCCCTATAGTTACGAGCAGTACTTC
TRBJ2-7,.,many,TRBV7-9,CASSSYGGGGYEQYF,TGTGCCAGCAGCTCCTATGGAGGAGGGGGATACGAGCAGTACTTC
TRBJ1-1,.,many,TRBV10-3,CAISAQAEAFF,TGTGCCATCAGTGCGCAAGCTGAAGCTTTCTTT
TRBJ1-3,.,many,TRBV6-1,CASSEGGPSGNTIYF,TGTGCCAGCAGTGAAGGAGGTCCCTCTGGAAACACCATATATTTT
TRBJ1-6,.,many,TRBV6-5,CASSFPGDNSPLHF,TGTGCCAGCAGTTTTCCAGGGGATAATTCACCCCTCCACTTT
TRBJ2-2,TRBD2,many,TRBV29-1,CSVSGGLSGELFF,TGCAGCGTCAGCGGGGGGCTTAGCGGGGAGCTGTTTTTT
TRBJ1-5,TRBD1,many,TRBV9,CASSASGTGSLGPQHF,TGTGCCAGCAGCGCTTCCGGGACAGGGTCCTTAGGGCCCCAGCATTTT
TRBJ1-1,.,few,TRBV20-1,CSARDAGNTEAFF,TGCAGTGCTAGAGATGCAGGCAACACTGAAGCTTTCTTT
TRBJ1-2,.,many,TRBV20-1,CSARERANYGYTF,TGCAGTGCCCGCGAGAGGGCTAACTATGGCTACACCTTC
TRBJ2-5,.,many,TRBV5-1,CASSPGRYPMLETQYF,TGCGCCAGCAGCCCGGGGAGGTATCCGATGTTAGAGACCCAGTACTTC
TRBJ1-6,.,many,TRBV4-1,CASSLLSPLHF,TGCGCCAGCAGCCTACTCTCACCCCTCCACTTT
TRBJ1-1,.,many,TRBV7-8,CASSPQGSNTEAFF,TGTGCCAGCAGCCCCCAGGGATCGAACACTGAAGCTTTCTTT